The 30 T cell receptor beta chains listed next were all sequenced from one sample in a study of control samples from healthy donors and cancer patients. Method: immunoSEQ multiplex PCR; TCRdb's copy keeps in-frame clones and lacks some. The sample has about 160,000 clones, about 90% seen once. The sample comprised blood. Receptors originate from a young man in good health.

The V gene is TRBV29-1, the J gene TRBJ2-1; 10 bases line up with TRBD2. V lost 7 bases and J lost 8; bases outside the gene matches: 2. The germline gives CDR1 SQVTM, CDR2 ANQGSEA. This CDR3 comprises 11 residues. The chain's CDR3 is CSGTSGDEQFF. DNA of the CDR3: TGCAGCGGGACTAGCGGCGATGAGCAGTTCTTC.

CDR3 coding DNA: TGTGCCAGCAGCCCCTGGGTGAGGGGGATCCAAGAGACCCAGTACTTC. It specifies CASSPWVRGIQETQYF. V gene TRBV7-8 combines with J gene TRBJ2-5; tentative D call: TRBD1 (6 bases). V shed 5 bases and J shed 1 base, with 17 bases lying between them. Germline CDR1 SGHVS, CDR2 FQNEAQ. CDR3 length: 16 residues.

This chain connects TRBV5-1 to TRBJ1-1, with 7 bases aligning to TRBD1. Losses at the gene ends were 2 bases for V and 4 bases for J; bases not matched to a gene: 8. The germline V gene has CDR1 SGHRS and CDR2 YFSETQ. The CDR3 runs to 15 residues. The CDR3 loop is CASSFAGGGSTEAFF. In nucleotides, the CDR3 is TGCGCCAGCAGCTTCGCAGGGGGTGGGAGCACTGAAGCTTTCTTT.

V is TRBV18 and J is TRBJ2-1; D unclear. Germline values: CDR1 KGHSH, CDR2 LQKENI. Deletions cut 4 bases from V and 7 bases from J, with 8 bases between. The CDR3 extends over 12 amino acids. CDR3 nucleotide sequence: TGTGCCAGCTCACGCTTGGCTAATGAGCAGTTCTTC. Protein sequence: CASSRLANEQFF.

The chain links TRBV11-2 to TRBJ2-1; 11 bases map to TRBD2. Germline values: CDR1 SGHAT, CDR2 FQNNGV. Trimming removed 4 bases from V and 1 base from J; junction bases left unmatched: 9. This CDR3 has 18 amino acids. In DNA, the CDR3 is TGTGCCAGCAGCTCAGGGGTAGCGGGAGGGAGGTCCTACAATGAGCAGTTCTTC. Translated, it gives CASSSGVAGGRSYNEQFF.

The J gene is TRBJ1-6, the V gene TRBV6-5, with 10 bases aligning to TRBD1. Trimming removed 2 bases from V and 8 bases from J; junction bases left unmatched: 6. Per germline, CDR1 MNHEY and CDR2 SVGAGI. The CDR3 loop spans 16 amino acids. CDR3 amino acids: CASSYLSTGGDSPLHF. As DNA, the CDR3 is TGTGCCAGCAGTTACCTCTCGACAGGGGGCGATTCACCCCTCCACTTT.

This chain connects TRBV6-5 to TRBJ1-2; 8 bases agree with TRBD1. Unmatched junction bases numbered 3, after V lost 5 bases and J lost 4 bases. The CDR3 runs to 13 residues. Germline CDR1 reads MNHEY; CDR2 reads SVGAGI. In DNA form, the CDR3 reads TGTGCCAGCAGTACAGGGGGTCGCTATGGCTACACCTTC. Translated, it gives CASSTGGRYGYTF.

CDR3 sequence: CASSLFDYEQYF. CDR3 nucleotide sequence: TGCGCCAGCAGCTTATTCGACTACGAGCAGTACTTC. The V call is TRBV5-1, the J call TRBJ2-7; no reliable D call. CDR1 SGHRS and CDR2 YFSETQ come from the germline V gene. V lost 2 bases and J lost 3, with 6 bases in between. This CDR3 has 12 amino acids.

The CDR3 DNA reads TGTGCCAGCAGTGTCACAGGGGGGGCTGGGGCCAACGTCCTGACTTTC. Its translation is CASSVTGGAGANVLTF. This rearrangement joins TRBV25-1 to TRBJ2-6, with a possible D match to TRBD1 (8 bases). The length of the CDR3 is 16 residues. In germline, CDR1 is MGHDK, CDR2 SYGVNS. With 4 bases removed from V and 2 bases from J, the gap between germline ends came to 12 bases.

The rearrangement links TRBV2 to TRBJ2-5; 7 bases line up with TRBD2. V lost 4 bases to trimming and J lost 0 bases; unmatched junction nucleotides: 8. Germline CDR1 and CDR2: SNHLY and FYNNEI. This CDR3 spans 16 amino acids. CDR3 nucleotide sequence: TGTGCCAGCAGTGGGCTAGCGGTAAGGTACCAAGAGACCCAGTACTTC. It specifies CASSGLAVRYQETQYF.

This clone was detected many times. This sequence joins TRBV6-2 or TRBV6-3 and TRBJ2-3, with 10 positions matching TRBD2. Germline V gene lookup returns CDR1 MNHEY and CDR2 SVGEGT. The length of the CDR3 is 14 residues. The ends lost 5 bases at V and 2 bases at J; junction bases unmatched: 1. The CDR3 spells CASSSGGATDTQYF. The CDR3 nucleotides read TGTGCCAGCAGTAGCGGGGGGGCCACAGATACGCAGTATTTT.

This chain joins TRBV19 and TRBJ2-1; 8 positions match TRBD2. The germline gives CDR1 LNHDA, CDR2 SQIVND (reference sequence). The trim removed 4 bases at V and 3 bases at J, leaving 2 bases unmatched. The CDR3 totals 14 residues. In DNA form, the CDR3 reads TGTGCCAGTAGTACCACTAGCGGCTACAATGAGCAGTTCTTC. It is translated as CASSTTSGYNEQFF.

CDR3 nucleotides: TGTGCCAGTACCTGGACCGGGGCGGGGGGACCAGAGACCCAGTACTTC. Amino acid sequence: CASTWTGAGGPETQYF. The V gene is TRBV7-8, the J gene TRBJ2-5; 8 bases align to TRBD2. In germline, CDR1 is SGHVS, CDR2 FQNEAQ. V trimming: 9 bases; J trimming: 4 bases; junction bases outside the gene matches: 16. This CDR3 is built from 16 residues.

This sequence joins TRBV6-6 and TRBJ2-5; possibly TRBD1 or TRBD2 for D (5 bases each). Germline V gene sequence: CDR1 MNHNY, CDR2 SVGAGI (reference sequence). The CDR3 loop spans 16 amino acids. Deletions cut 4 bases from V and 4 bases from J, with 19 bases between. The DNA of the CDR3 is TGTGCCAGCAGTTCAGGGATAAGCCCCGGAGGAGAGACCCAGTACTTC. This encodes CASSSGISPGGETQYF.

The chain joins TRBV6-2 or TRBV6-3 to TRBJ2-7; TRBD1 matches at 11 bases. The CDR3 totals 15 residues. Trimming took 3 bases from V and 4 from J; bases not matched to a gene: 5. Germline V gene lookup returns CDR1 MNHEY and CDR2 SVGEGT. The CDR3 DNA sequence: TGTGCCAGCAGTTATCCCGGACAGGGGGCTTACGAGCAGTACTTC. It yields the protein CASSYPGQGAYEQYF.

This chain uses TRBV4-2 with TRBJ2-1; weak D call: TRBD1 (5 bases). Germline V gives CDR1 LGHNA, CDR2 YNFKEQ. CDR3 size: 14 residues. The V gene lost 8 bases and the J gene lost 0 bases, with 11 bases spanning the gap. In DNA form, the CDR3 reads TGTGCCAGCGGGGCGCTGAACTCCTACAATGAGCAGTTCTTC. Its translation is CASGALNSYNEQFF.

This chain connects TRBV6-5 to TRBJ1-4; TRBD1 matches at 10 bases. The V and J ends lost 6 bases and 8 bases, in that order; junction bases with no gene match: 6. The germline V gene encodes CDR1 MNHEY and CDR2 SVGAGI. The length of the CDR3 is 14 residues. The CDR3 nucleotides read TGTGCCAGCAGCCGGGACAGGGGAAGGGAAAAACTGTTTTTT. It specifies CASSRDRGREKLFF.

The rearrangement joins TRBV6-5 to TRBJ1-2; possibly TRBD1 for D (5 bases). CDR1 is MNHEY, CDR2 SVGAGI, per germline. With 5 bases removed from V and 5 bases from J, the gap between germline ends came to 15 bases. This CDR3 region has 14 residues. CDR3 sequence (DNA): TGTGCCAGCAGTCTTTCCCGGGACCTGTATGGCTACACCTTC. Encoded protein: CASSLSRDLYGYTF.

V gene TRBV9 combines with J gene TRBJ2-7, with D tentatively TRBD1 (6 bases). Trimming left V 3 bases short and J 4 bases short, with 11 bases between. CDR1 is SGDLS and CDR2 is YYNGEE in the germline V gene. The CDR3 contains 13 residues. The CDR3 bases are TGTGCCAGCAGCGCGACAGGAGATTACGAGCAGTACTTC. This codes for CASSATGDYEQYF.

The V and J genes are TRBV11-2 and TRBJ1-2; no clear D. The CDR3 length is 12 residues. CDR1 is SGHAT and CDR2 is FQNNGV in the germline V gene. V dropped 5 bases and J dropped 5 bases, with 9 bases sitting between them. CDR3 nucleotides: TGTGCCAGCAGCCCGCCATGGTATGGCTACACCTTC. Translating it yields CASSPPWYGYTF.

J is TRBJ1-2 and V is TRBV15, with 10 positions matching TRBD1. The germline gives CDR1 LNHNV, CDR2 YYDKDF (reference sequence). V lost 6 bases, J lost 3 bases, and 7 bases stayed unmatched. The CDR3 extends over 15 amino acids. The CDR3 loop reads CATRQTGGAHYGYTF. CDR3 bases: TGTGCCACCAGGCAGACAGGGGGCGCACACTATGGCTACACCTTC.

The rearrangement links TRBV15 to TRBJ2-7; 7 bases match TRBD1. The V and J ends lost 6 bases and 5 bases, in that order; junction bases with no gene match: 4. Germline CDR1 and CDR2: LNHNV and YYDKDF (reference sequence). The CDR3 is made up of 12 amino acids. CDR3 sequence reads: CATRQGFNEQYF. CDR3 DNA sequence: TGTGCCACCAGACAGGGGTTCAACGAGCAGTACTTC.

This rearrangement joins TRBV11-2 to TRBJ1-1; D is unclear. CDR1 SGHAT and CDR2 FQNNGV come from the germline V gene. This CDR3 contains 13 residues. Between the trimmed V and J ends, which lost 1 base and 4 bases, there was a span of 7 bases. The CDR3 sequence is CASSLVLGTEAFF. The CDR3, as DNA: TGTGCCAGCAGCTTAGTGTTGGGCACTGAAGCTTTCTTT.

The J gene is TRBJ2-2, the V gene TRBV9; D may be TRBD2 (6 bases). The CDR3 length is 18 residues. V shed 3 bases and J shed 9 bases, with 27 bases lying between them. Germline V gene data show CDR1 as SGDLS and CDR2 as YYNGEE. The CDR3 DNA is TGTGCCAGCAGCGACAACGGGAGCCCGAATTTCCCACCCCGGGAGCTGTTTTTT. Translation gives CASSDNGSPNFPPRELFF.

The chain combines TRBV18 with TRBJ2-3; D unclear. The CDR3 length is 16 residues. Between the trimmed V and J ends, which lost 6 bases and 2 bases, there was a span of 18 bases. In germline, CDR1 is KGHSH, CDR2 LQKENI. The CDR3, as DNA: TGTGCCAGCTCCCCTCATGCTGACCCTTCCACAGATACGCAGTATTTT. This codes for CASSPHADPSTDTQYF. Full variable domain (missing parts from reference TRBV18 and TRBJ2-3): NAGVMQNPRHLVRRRGQEARLRCSPMKGHSHVYWYRQLPEEGLKFMVYLQKENIIDESGMPKERFSAEFPKEGPSILRIQQVVRGDSAAYFCASSPHADPSTDTQYFGPGTRLTVL.

This chain connects TRBV19 to TRBJ1-2; 10 bases line up with TRBD1. Germline trimming cut 5 bases from V and 0 bases from J; bases unmatched to any gene: 3. The CDR3 length is 15 residues. Germline CDR1 reads LNHDA; CDR2 reads SQIVND (reference sequence). The CDR3 DNA reads TGTGCCAGTAGTCGGACAGGGGGAGCTAACTATGGCTACACCTTC. Amino acids: CASSRTGGANYGYTF.

The chain is built from TRBV27 and TRBJ2-2; 10 bases line up with TRBD2. Trimming removed 5 bases from V and 1 base from J; junction bases left unmatched: 16. In germline, CDR1 is MNHEY, CDR2 SMNVEV (reference sequence). The CDR3 length is 20 residues. CDR3 coding DNA: TGTGCCAGCAGTCCGACATTAAGCGGGAGGGCCGTCGTGAACACCGGGGAGCTGTTTTTT. Protein sequence: CASSPTLSGRAVVNTGELFF.

J is TRBJ1-5 and V is TRBV4-1; no clear D. The CDR3 runs 14 residues. CDR1 and CDR2 (germline): MGHRA, YSYEKL. The V and J ends lost 0 bases and 5 bases respectively, with 8 bases between them. The CDR3 protein is CASSQESEDQPQHF. CDR3 bases: TGCGCCAGCAGCCAAGAGTCAGAAGATCAGCCCCAGCATTTT.

The CDR3 is CASSPRTESSYNEQFF. CDR3 coding DNA: TGTGCCAGCAGCCCACGGACAGAAAGCTCCTACAATGAGCAGTTCTTC. The chain has TRBV9 and TRBJ2-1; perhaps TRBD1 as D (6 bases). CDR3 length: 16 amino acids. With 4 bases removed from V and 0 bases from J, the gap between germline ends came to 14 bases. CDR1 is SGDLS, CDR2 YYNGEE, per germline.

V is TRBV28 and J is TRBJ1-1, with unresolved D. Germline CDR1 is MDHEN and CDR2 is SYDVKM. V was shortened by 4 bases and J by 1 base, with 7 bases between the two germline ends. This CDR3 region has 13 residues. This CDR3 is CASSSPQNTEAFF. The CDR3 DNA sequence: TGTGCCAGCAGTTCTCCTCAGAACACTGAAGCTTTCTTT.